The clone carrying this T cell receptor (beta chain) showed up just a few times. Its specificity is unknown. This sample is drawn from a study of regulatory T cells in long-lasting Graves disease. Findings and limits, study-wide: Whereas new patients shared 966 public clonotypes, persistent patients shared more, at 2,741. Favored gene segments in persistent disease were TRBV28, TRBJ1-2 and TRBJ2-5. The TCR repertoire of persistent Graves' patients was less diverse than that of newly diagnosed ones. Only a small sample size was used, which may have cut accuracy.

Time point specified: persistent/refractory GD, antithyroid drugs over 5 years with positive TRAb. RNA isolated from PBMCs was used to make the TCR library. Both iRepertoire HTBI primers and Arm-PCR of CDR3 regions were used to build the TCR beta libraries. One entry per CDR3 protein, called by TCRdb with MiXCR from the multiplex PCR reads. The sample shows roughly 400,000 distinct CDR3 sequences, under 25% of them seen only once. In germline, CDR1 is SQVTM, CDR2 ANQGSEA. The V and J ends lost 4 bases and 0 bases respectively, with 6 bases between them. This CDR3 has 13 residues. The sample in question was peripheral blood mononuclear cells (PBMCs), obtained when the disease was refractory, from a patient treated with antithyroid drugs. The sequence was collected from a female donor with Graves disease. The chain couples TRBV29-1 to TRBJ2-2, with TRBD2 as a possible D gene (5 bases). The DNA of the CDR3 is TGCAGCGTTGGGACTTCGAACACCGGGGAGCTGTTTTTT. This sequence encodes CSVGTSNTGELFF.